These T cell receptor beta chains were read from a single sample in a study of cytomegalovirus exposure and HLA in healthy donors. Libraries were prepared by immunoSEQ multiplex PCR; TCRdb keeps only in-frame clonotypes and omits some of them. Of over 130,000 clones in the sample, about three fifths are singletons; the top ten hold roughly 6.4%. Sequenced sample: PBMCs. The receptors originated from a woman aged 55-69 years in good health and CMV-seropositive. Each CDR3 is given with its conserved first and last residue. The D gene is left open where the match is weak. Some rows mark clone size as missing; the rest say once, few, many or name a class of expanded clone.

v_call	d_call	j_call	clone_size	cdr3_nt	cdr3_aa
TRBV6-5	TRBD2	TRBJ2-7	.	TGTGCCAGCATAGCACGAGCGGGAGCCTACGAGCAGTACTTC	CASIARAGAYEQYF
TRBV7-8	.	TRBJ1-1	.	TGTGCCAGCACCATTAAAGGGGAAGAGAAAGCTTTCTTT	CASTIKGEEKAFF
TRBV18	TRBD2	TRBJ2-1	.	TGTGCCAGCTCACCTAGCGGGAGTGGTTACAATGAGCAGTTCTTC	CASSPSGSGYNEQFF
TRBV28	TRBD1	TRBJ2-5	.	TGTGCCAGCAACCCAGGACAGGGGAAGGCACAAGAGACCCAGTACTTC	CASNPGQGKAQETQYF
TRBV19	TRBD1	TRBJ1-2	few	TGTGCCAGTAGTCCCCGGACAGGGATGGGAGGCTACACCTTC	CASSPRTGMGGYTF
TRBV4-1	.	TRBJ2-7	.	TGCGCCAGCAGCCAGAGACAGCTTCTCTCCTACGAGCAGTACTTC	CASSQRQLLSYEQYF
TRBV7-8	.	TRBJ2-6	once	TGTGCCAGCAGCTTAGGACTCGCGTCTGGGGCCAACGTCCTGACTTTC	CASSLGLASGANVLTF
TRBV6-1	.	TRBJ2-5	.	TGTGCCAGCTCCCCCCCAGGGCGCGAGACCCAGTACTTC	CASSPPGRETQYF
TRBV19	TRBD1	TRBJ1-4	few	TGTGCCAGTAGTATAAGACCGGGACAGCCTGCAACTAATGAAAAACTGTTTTTT	CASSIRPGQPATNEKLFF
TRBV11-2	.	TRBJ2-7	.	TGTGCCAGCAGCCCCCCGGGTATAACCTACGAGCAGTACTTC	CASSPPGITYEQYF
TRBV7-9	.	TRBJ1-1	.	TGTGCCAGCAGCCAACAGGGTGGGATCACTGAAGCTTTCTTT	CASSQQGGITEAFF
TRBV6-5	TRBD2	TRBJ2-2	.	TGTGCCAGCACAATAGCGGGAGGGCCTGGGGAGCTGTTTTTT	CASTIAGGPGELFF
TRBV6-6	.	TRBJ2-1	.	TGTGCCAGCAGCTCTGATCGAGGGGGTGAGCAGTTCTTC	CASSSDRGGEQFF
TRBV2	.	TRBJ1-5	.	TGTGCCAGCAAAATGGACAGAGATCAGCCCCAGCATTTT	CASKMDRDQPQHF
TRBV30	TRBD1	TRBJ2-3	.	TGTGCCTGTGCCAGGGGGCGGAGGATAGATACGCAGTATTTT	CACARGRRIDTQYF
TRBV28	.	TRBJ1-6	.	TGTGCCAGCAGTCCGCGGGGAGGGACGGATTCACCCCTCCACTTT	CASSPRGGTDSPLHF
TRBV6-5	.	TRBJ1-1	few	TGTGCCAGCAGTTACTCGCGGGGCGACACTGAAGCTTTCTTT	CASSYSRGDTEAFF
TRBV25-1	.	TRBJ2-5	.	TGTGCCAGCAGTGAATACAGAGGGATTGAGACCCAGTACTTC	CASSEYRGIETQYF
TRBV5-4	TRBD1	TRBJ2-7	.	TGTGCCAGCAGCTTCGCGACAGGGGCCACCTACGAGCAGTACTTC	CASSFATGATYEQYF
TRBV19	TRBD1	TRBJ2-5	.	TGTGCCAGTAGCCTGACAGGGAAAGTTGTAGAGACCCAGTACTTC	CASSLTGKVVETQYF
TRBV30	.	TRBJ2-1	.	TGTGCCTGGAGTTTAGGGGGAGGGAACAATGAGCAGTTCTTC	CAWSLGGGNNEQFF
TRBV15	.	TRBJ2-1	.	TGTGCCACCAAATTCGGACAGAACAATGAGCAGTTCTTC	CATKFGQNNEQFF
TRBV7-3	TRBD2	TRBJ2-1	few	TGTGCCAGCAGCATAGGGCCTACCACTACTAGCGGGCCCGGGTCCTACAATGAGCAGTTCTTC	CASSIGPTTTSGPGSYNEQFF
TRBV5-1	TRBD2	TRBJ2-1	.	TGCGCCAGCAGCTTGCGGGACTACCGCAATGAGCAGTTCTTC	CASSLRDYRNEQFF
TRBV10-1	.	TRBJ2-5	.	TGCGCCAGCAGTGAGTCGCCGGGGGAGACCCAGTACTTC	CASSESPGETQYF
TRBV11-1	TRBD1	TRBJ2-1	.	TGTGCCAGCACCTTCAGGGACAGGGGGCGGAATGAGCAGTTCTTC	CASTFRDRGRNEQFF
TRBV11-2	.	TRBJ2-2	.	TGTGCCAGCAGGCGCAGGTGGAGGAACGCACCCGGGGAGCTGTTTTTT	CASRRRWRNAPGELFF
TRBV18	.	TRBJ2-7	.	TGTGCCAGCTCACCTAGCGGAAACTCCTACGAGCAGTACTTC	CASSPSGNSYEQYF